This is a list of T cell receptor beta chains from one sample in a study of cytomegalovirus exposure and HLA in healthy donors. Libraries were prepared by immunoSEQ multiplex PCR; TCRdb keeps only in-frame clonotypes and omits some of them. The sample yields approximately 130,000 clones, roughly 85% seen once. The sample consisted of PBMCs. These receptors were obtained from a boy aged 5-17 years in good health and CMV-seronegative. The conserved cysteine and the conserved F or W are not part of the CDR3 here. Clone size is not always given. Where it is, it says once, few, many or a class for expanded clones.

CDR3 protein: ASSPRGLSNQPQH; clone size: NA; V gene: TRBV2
CDR3 protein: ASRGGRAYGYT; clone size: NA; V gene: TRBV7-2
CDR3 protein: ASSIERSYGYT; clone size: NA; V gene: TRBV19
CDR3 protein: ASSPGLAEQF; clone size: once; V gene: TRBV7-6
CDR3 protein: ASRLQQGAYGNTIY; clone size: NA; V gene: TRBV4-2
CDR3 protein: ASRTATNEKLF; clone size: NA; V gene: TRBV19
CDR3 protein: ASSTTGPGYT; clone size: NA; V gene: TRBV2
CDR3 protein: ASSSREVSYYEQY; clone size: NA; V gene: TRBV14
CDR3 protein: ASGEGITDTQY; clone size: once; V gene: TRBV5-4
CDR3 protein: ASSPRLAGSEQY; clone size: NA; V gene: TRBV18
CDR3 protein: ASSLQGSRGYT; clone size: NA; V gene: TRBV27
CDR3 protein: ASSRLDEQY; clone size: once; V gene: TRBV5-8
CDR3 protein: ASSLSGGGQETQY; clone size: NA; V gene: TRBV7-6
CDR3 protein: ASSADRYGYEQY; clone size: NA; V gene: TRBV9
CDR3 protein: ASSRGPGSGYT; clone size: NA; V gene: TRBV4-2
CDR3 protein: ASRGQARPQY; clone size: NA; V gene: TRBV6-1
CDR3 protein: ASSPRTGGTTEAF; clone size: NA; V gene: TRBV11-3
CDR3 protein: ASSQGLAGAGGTGELF; clone size: once; V gene: TRBV5-1
CDR3 protein: ASSLQGFSTEAF; clone size: NA; V gene: TRBV5-8
CDR3 protein: ASSIPQVPETQY; clone size: NA; V gene: TRBV19
CDR3 protein: ASSLGRKLQETQY; clone size: few; V gene: TRBV7-2
CDR3 protein: ATSRTITGENIQY; clone size: NA; V gene: TRBV15
CDR3 protein: ASSLEGGRSIGADTQY; clone size: NA; V gene: TRBV5-4
CDR3 protein: ASSQGVTAGVETQY; clone size: NA; V gene: TRBV4-2
CDR3 protein: AWSVSWEGEAKNIQY; clone size: NA; V gene: TRBV30
CDR3 protein: ASSPPGEPDEQY; clone size: NA; V gene: TRBV27
CDR3 protein: ASSLGGTGAYEQY; clone size: NA; V gene: TRBV5-1
CDR3 protein: ATSRRLSAGELF; clone size: NA; V gene: TRBV15
CDR3 protein: ASSLWTGREQF; clone size: NA; V gene: TRBV7-9
CDR3 protein: ASSHLVENIQY; clone size: NA; V gene: TRBV4-1
CDR3 protein: ASSLTAGTESSGNTIY; clone size: NA; V gene: TRBV7-2
CDR3 protein: ASSLRVNSYEQY; clone size: NA; V gene: TRBV5-1
CDR3 protein: ASSDRTRSKAF; clone size: NA; V gene: TRBV19
CDR3 protein: ASSQGAGRETQY; clone size: NA; V gene: TRBV4-1
CDR3 protein: ASSFLGGEAF; clone size: NA; V gene: TRBV7-9
CDR3 protein: ASSLVATEYRDRAYEQY; clone size: NA; V gene: TRBV7-9
CDR3 protein: ASSLAGDRGPYNEQF; clone size: NA; V gene: TRBV5-1
CDR3 protein: ASSLVTSGDRPNNEQF; clone size: NA; V gene: TRBV5-1
CDR3 protein: ASSHLFYTEAF; clone size: few; V gene: TRBV4-2
CDR3 protein: ASSYLRQGKSEF; clone size: NA; V gene: TRBV6-6
CDR3 protein: ASSERGIRQGNYNSPLH; clone size: NA; V gene: TRBV6-1
CDR3 protein: ASSGGQGSNYGYT; clone size: few; V gene: TRBV7-8
CDR3 protein: ASSSGQADNQPQH; clone size: NA; V gene: TRBV5-1
CDR3 protein: ASTSGNEQF; clone size: NA; V gene: TRBV18
CDR3 protein: ATSREPGLAGWPNRTDTQY; clone size: once; V gene: TRBV15
CDR3 protein: AWGRGLSNYEQY; clone size: NA; V gene: TRBV30
CDR3 protein: ASSIRDRGTDTQY; clone size: NA; V gene: TRBV19
CDR3 protein: ASISEAVLNREQF; clone size: NA; V gene: TRBV6-1
CDR3 protein: ASSGGVRGNTIY; clone size: NA; V gene: TRBV28
CDR3 protein: AWGGPVEAF; clone size: few; V gene: TRBV30